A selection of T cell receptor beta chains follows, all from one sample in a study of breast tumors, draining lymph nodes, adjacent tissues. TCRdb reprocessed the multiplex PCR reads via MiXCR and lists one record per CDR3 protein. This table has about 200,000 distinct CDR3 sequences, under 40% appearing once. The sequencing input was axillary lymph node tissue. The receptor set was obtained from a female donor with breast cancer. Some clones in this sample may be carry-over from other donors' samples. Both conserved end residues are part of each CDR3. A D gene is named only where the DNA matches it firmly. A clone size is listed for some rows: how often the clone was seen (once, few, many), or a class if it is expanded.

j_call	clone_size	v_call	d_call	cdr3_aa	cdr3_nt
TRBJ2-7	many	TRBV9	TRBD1	CASSATPGTGPYEQYF	TGTGCCAGCAGCGCAACTCCCGGGACAGGACCCTACGAGCAGTACTTC
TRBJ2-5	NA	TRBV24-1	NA	CAIGEEWTGQIRGGPQETQYF	TGTGCCATCGGGGAGGAGTGGACAGGGCAAATTCGGGGGGGCCCCCAAGAGACCCAGTACTTC
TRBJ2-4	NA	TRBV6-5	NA	CASSEVQGAKNIQYF	TGTGCCAGCAGTGAAGTTCAGGGGGCCAAAAACATTCAGTACTTC
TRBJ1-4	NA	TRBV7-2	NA	CASSFRGGFGEKLFF	TGTGCCAGCAGCTTTCGGGGGGGGTTCGGTGAAAAACTGTTTTTT
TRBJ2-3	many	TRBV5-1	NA	CASSLVGTRRDTQYF	TGCGCCAGCAGCTTGGTCGGGACGCGTAGAGATACGCAGTATTTT
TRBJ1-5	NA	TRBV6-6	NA	CASSPTTGNQPQHF	TGTGCCAGCAGCCCGACGACAGGAAATCAGCCCCAGCATTTT
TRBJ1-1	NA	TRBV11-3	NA	CASSLDSSGDTEAFF	TGTGCCAGCAGCTTAGACTCATCAGGGGACACTGAAGCTTTCTTT
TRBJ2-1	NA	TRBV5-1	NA	CAGSLGTGSNEQFF	TGCGCCGGTAGCTTGGGGACGGGCAGCAATGAGCAGTTCTTC
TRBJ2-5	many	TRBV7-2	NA	CASSTRGSFGGETQYF	TGTGCCAGCAGCACCCGTGGCAGTTTTGGGGGAGAGACCCAGTACTTC
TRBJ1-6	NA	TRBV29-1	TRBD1	CSGDRYNSPLHF	TGCAGTGGGGACAGGTATAATTCACCCCTCCACTTT
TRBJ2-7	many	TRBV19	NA	CASTPGGPYEQYF	TGTGCCAGTACGCCCGGTGGGCCCTACGAGCAGTACTTC
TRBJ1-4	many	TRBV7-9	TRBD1	CASSLGQGDREKLFF	TGTGCCAGCAGCTTAGGCCAGGGGGATCGTGAAAAACTGTTTTTT
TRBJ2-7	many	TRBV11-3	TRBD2	CASSFRTSYEQYF	TGTGCCAGCAGCTTCCGGACTAGCTACGAGCAGTACTTC
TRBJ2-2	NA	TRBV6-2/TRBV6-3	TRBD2	CASTPVLAGVDTGELFF	TGTGCCAGCACCCCGGTACTAGCGGGAGTCGACACCGGGGAGCTGTTTTTT
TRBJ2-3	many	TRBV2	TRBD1	CASSAITGADTQYF	TGTGCCAGCAGTGCTATAACAGGGGCAGATACGCAGTATTTT
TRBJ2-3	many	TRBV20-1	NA	CSARYRASTDTQYF	TGCAGTGCTAGGTACAGGGCAAGCACAGATACGCAGTATTTT
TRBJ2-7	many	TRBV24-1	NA	CATSDPDKEGDEQYF	TGTGCCACCAGTGATCCGGACAAGGAGGGGGACGAGCAGTACTTC
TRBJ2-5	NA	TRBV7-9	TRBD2	CASRLAGLSTDTQYF	TGTGCCAGCAGGCTAGCGGGACTTAGCACAGATACGCAGTACTTC
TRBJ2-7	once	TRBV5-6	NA	CASGIDLAEIGEQYF	TGTGCCAGTGGTATAGATCTCGCGGAGATCGGCGAGCAGTACTTC
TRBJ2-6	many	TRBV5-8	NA	CASSLGPGPGANVLTF	TGTGCCAGCAGCTTAGGGCCGGGGCCTGGGGCCAACGTCCTGACTTTC
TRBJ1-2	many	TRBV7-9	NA	CASSLARSGVYGYTF	TGTGCCAGCAGCTTAGCACGATCAGGAGTCTATGGCTACACCTTC
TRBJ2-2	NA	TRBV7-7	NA	CASSFSQGLTMTNGELFF	TGTGCTAGCAGCTTCTCCCAGGGCCTTACTATGACAAACGGGGAGCTGTTTTTT
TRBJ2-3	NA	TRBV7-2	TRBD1	CASSEDRVVFAQYF	TGTGCCAGCAGCGAGGACAGGGTTGTGTTTGCGCAGTATTTT
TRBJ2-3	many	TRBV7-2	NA	CASSLDPPGGTDTQYF	TGTGCCAGCAGCTTAGACCCCCCAGGAGGCACAGATACGCAGTATTTT
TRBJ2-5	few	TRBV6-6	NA	CASKLRGGETQYF	TGTGCCAGCAAGCTCAGGGGAGGAGAGACCCAGTACTTC
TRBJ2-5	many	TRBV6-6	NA	CASRQRGSQETQYF	TGTGCCAGCAGGCAAAGAGGGTCCCAAGAGACCCAGTACTTC